A single sample is the source of the 28 T cell receptor beta chains below, sequenced in a study of T cells in Graves' hyperthyroidism and ophthalmopathy. Authors of the study amplified TCR beta CDR3 regions from RNA transcripts. The HTBI set primed first-round TCR CDR3 RT-PCR. MiXCR was run by TCRdb on the multiplex PCR reads, yielding one entry per CDR3 protein. Seen here are 350,000 to 400,000 distinct CDR3 sequences, more than 12% observed once, and the top ten hold approximately 32%. The source material was blood. The receptor source for this set is a woman aged 30 to 39 with Graves' hyperthyroidism.

This chain links TRBV12-3 or TRBV12-4 with TRBJ1-1; D unresolved. The ends were cut back, 1 base at V and 4 bases at J, with 16 bases in the middle. The CDR3 runs 16 residues. The CDR3 is CASSLETLGKVTEAFF. CDR3 in DNA: TGTGCCAGCAGTTTAGAGACGCTGGGGAAGGTCACTGAAGCTTTCTTT.

V gene TRBV9 combines with J gene TRBJ2-2; 8 bases fit TRBD1. The V gene's germline CDR1 is SGDLS and CDR2 YYNGEE. With 0 bases clipped from V and 4 bases from J, the junction kept 5 bases outside the gene matches. This CDR3 comprises 16 residues. CDR3 residues: CASSVGGQGATGELFF. For the CDR3, the DNA is TGTGCCAGCAGCGTAGGGGGTCAGGGGGCCACCGGGGAGCTGTTTTTT.

This clonotype has a count of ten or more. V and J are TRBV12-3 or TRBV12-4 and TRBJ1-5; maybe TRBD1 (6 bases). V was shortened by 5 bases and J by 3 bases, with 11 bases between the two germline ends. This CDR3 region has 14 residues. In nucleotides, the CDR3 is TGTGCCAGCAGTCGGGACAACCCCAATCAGCCCCAGCATTTT. Translated: CASSRDNPNQPQHF.

V is TRBV7-9 and J is TRBJ2-1; the match to TRBD2 covers 8 bases. CDR1 and CDR2 from the germline V gene are SEHNR and FQNEAQ (reference sequence). V shed 5 bases, J shed 10 bases, and the junction held 19 bases outside the gene matches. This CDR3 contains 17 residues. This CDR3 reads CASSLPRGSGAPWEQFF. As DNA, the CDR3 is TGTGCCAGCAGCCTCCCCAGGGGTAGCGGGGCCCCTTGGGAGCAGTTCTTC.

This clonotype was seen a few times. V usage is TRBV20-1 and J usage is TRBJ1-5; a weak D match, TRBD1 (5 bases). CDR1 is DFQATT, CDR2 SNEGSKA, per germline (reference sequence). Trimming stripped 2 bases from V and 0 bases from J, with 14 bases between. The CDR3 length is 16 residues. This CDR3 reads CSARSPGRHSNQPQHF. In nucleotides, the CDR3 is TGCAGTGCTAGATCGCCGGGACGACATAGCAATCAGCCCCAGCATTTT.

There are many counts of this clonotype. This sequence joins TRBV12-3 or TRBV12-4 and TRBJ1-4; TRBD1 aligns across 10 bases. J was trimmed by 7 bases and V by 7 bases; bases with no gene match: 9. This CDR3 contains 15 residues. The CDR3 spells CASNPGQGVSEKLFF. The CDR3 region has the DNA TGTGCCAGCAACCCAGGACAGGGGGTTTCTGAAAAACTGTTTTTT.

This clonotype was detected many times. This chain links TRBV5-1 with TRBJ2-7; D gene unclear. V lost 2 bases and J 6 bases, leaving 6 bases between the germline ends. Germline assignment: CDR1 SGHRS and CDR2 YFSETQ. The CDR3 spans 11 residues. CDR3 in amino acids: CASSLNGEQYF. The CDR3 DNA sequence: TGCGCCAGCAGCTTAAACGGCGAGCAGTACTTC.

The chain joins TRBV24-1 to TRBJ2-1; D possibly corresponds to TRBD1 (5 bases). Trimming shortened V by 3 bases and J by 3 bases, and 8 bases separated the two germline ends. The CDR3 runs 14 residues. Germline V gene lookup returns CDR1 KGHDR and CDR2 SFDVKD. This chain's CDR3 is CATSDRGIYNEQFF. In DNA form, the CDR3 reads TGTGCCACCAGTGATAGGGGCATCTACAATGAGCAGTTCTTC.

The sample holds many counts of this clonotype. The chain is built from TRBV30 and TRBJ1-5; no definite D call. The germline CDR1 and CDR2 sequences are GTSNPN and SVGIG (reference sequence). With 3 bases removed from V and 9 bases from J, the gap between germline ends came to 18 bases. CDR3 size: 14 residues. In nucleotides, the CDR3 is TGTGCCTGGAGGTCCGACACGTCTCGGGGGCCCCAGCATTTT. Its translation is CAWRSDTSRGPQHF.

At least ten counts were recorded for this clonotype. The DNA for the CDR3 is TGTGCCAGCAGCTTGCCCCCCCTCAAGGTGGGACAGTGGAATCAGCCCCAGCATTTT. It specifies CASSLPPLKVGQWNQPQHF. The chain combines TRBV5-8 with TRBJ1-5; TRBD1 aligns across 7 bases. CDR3 size: 19 residues. With V trimmed by 1 base and J by 4 bases, 17 bases remained unmatched. In germline, CDR1 is SGHTS, CDR2 YDEGEE.

In its sample, this clonotype was seen many times. This rearrangement joins TRBV6-2 or TRBV6-3 to TRBJ2-1; a weak D match, TRBD2 (6 bases). Germline V gene lookup returns CDR1 MNHEY and CDR2 SVGEGT. V was pared by 5 bases and J by 3 bases, with 17 bases between. The CDR3 has 16 amino acids. The CDR3 reads CASSTKTGGIYNEQFF. The CDR3 DNA is TGTGCCAGCAGTACCAAGACTGGGGGGATCTACAATGAGCAGTTCTTC.

This clonotype was found many times. V and J are TRBV28 and TRBJ2-1, with a possible D match to TRBD2 (5 bases). Looked up from germline, CDR1 is MDHEN and CDR2 is SYDVKM. Trimming cost V 10 bases and J 3 bases, with 10 bases left between them. CDR3 length: 12 residues. The CDR3 protein is CATKLVYNEQFF. The DNA of the CDR3 is TGTGCCACCAAACTAGTCTACAATGAGCAGTTCTTC.

At least ten counts were recorded for this clonotype. In nucleotides, the CDR3 is TGTGCCAGCAGCTTAGGAACAGCGGGAGGCGTCAATGAGCAGTTCTTC. This gives the protein CASSLGTAGGVNEQFF. The rearrangement joins TRBV11-2 to TRBJ2-1, with 9 bases that match TRBD2. Germline V gene lookup returns CDR1 SGHAT and CDR2 FQNNGV. The CDR3 extends over 16 amino acids. The V and J ends lost 1 base and 6 bases, in that order; junction bases with no gene match: 7. Variable domain in full (rest from reference TRBV11-2 and TRBJ2-1): EAGVAQSPRYKIIEKRQSVAFWCNPISGHATLYWYQQILGQGPKLLIQFQNNGVVDDSQLPKDRFSAERLKGVDSTLKIQPAKLEDSAVYLCASSLGTAGGVNEQFFGPGTRLTVL.

This clonotype was detected ten times or more. V and J are TRBV10-3 and TRBJ2-3; TRBD2 matches at 7 bases. The CDR3 extends over 15 amino acids. V shed 1 base and J 3 bases; nucleotides not matched to a gene: 4. Germline V CDR1 and CDR2: ENHRY, SYGVKD. CDR3 amino acids: CAISEFAGATDTQYF. The CDR3 region has the DNA TGTGCCATCAGTGAGTTCGCGGGAGCGACAGATACGCAGTATTTT.

This clonotype appeared many times. The gene calls are TRBV7-2 and TRBJ2-7; the match to TRBD1 covers 8 bases. V shed 5 bases, J shed 4 bases, and the junction held 7 bases outside the gene matches. CDR1 and CDR2 (germline): SGHTA, FQGNSA. The CDR3 spans 14 residues. CDR3: CASSPSGQGYEQYF. The CDR3 DNA is TGTGCCAGCAGCCCGTCCGGACAGGGATACGAGCAGTACTTC.

The V and J genes are TRBV14 and TRBJ1-3; a possible D gene is TRBD1 (5 bases). The CDR3 runs to 17 residues. CDR1 is SGHDN and CDR2 is FVKESK in the germline V gene. Trimming removed 2 bases at V and 0 bases at J, with 14 bases between. CDR3 bases: TGTGCCAGCAGCCAATGGGGAGAGGGGTTCTCTGGAAACACCATATATTTT. This codes for CASSQWGEGFSGNTIYF.

This clonotype occurred a few times. The V call is TRBV5-1, the J call TRBJ2-2; D unclear. The germline V gene has CDR1 SGHRS and CDR2 YFSETQ. The V end lost 3 bases, the J end lost 4 bases, and 7 bases lay between the germline ends. The CDR3 has 13 residues. The CDR3 DNA reads as TGCGCCAGCAGCTCTGGTTCCACCGGGGAGCTGTTTTTT. Its protein product is CASSSGSTGELFF. Full variable domain (missing parts from reference TRBV5-1 and TRBJ2-2): KAGVTQTPRYLIKTRGQQVTLSCSPISGHRSVSWYQQTPGQGLQFLFEYFSETQRNKGNFPGRFSGRQFSNSRSEMNVSTLELGDSALYLCASSSGSTGELFFGEGSRLTVL.

As regards this clonotype: A much larger clone differs by one base, so this may be a read error. The rearrangement joins TRBV7-3 to TRBJ2-7; TRBD1 aligns across 9 bases. The CDR3 sequence is 15 residues long. Germline V gene sequence: CDR1 SGHTA, CDR2 FQGTGA. This CDR3 reads CASSHGTGNSYERYF. DNA of the CDR3: TGTGCCAGCAGCCACGGGACAGGGAACTCCTACGAGCGGTACTTC.

This sequence joins TRBV30 and TRBJ1-2; D is perhaps TRBD1 (5 bases). The V end lost 4 bases, the J end lost 8 bases, and 17 bases lay between the germline ends. CDR1 GTSNPN and CDR2 SVGIG come from the germline V gene (reference sequence). This CDR3 contains 13 residues. Written as DNA, the CDR3 is TGTGCCTGGAACTGGCAGGGTCGACGGGGCTACACCTTC. It specifies CAWNWQGRRGYTF.

This clonotype was detected ten times or more. The chain combines TRBV7-8 with TRBJ2-1, with 8 bases lining up with TRBD1. CDR1 and CDR2 from the germline V gene are SGHVS and FQNEAQ. This CDR3 has 17 amino acids. Germline trimming cut 1 base from V and 0 bases from J; bases unmatched to any gene: 5. This CDR3 is CASSLVIGQGSYNEQFF. The CDR3 DNA follows: TGTGCCAGCAGCTTAGTCATAGGACAGGGCTCCTACAATGAGCAGTTCTTC.

At least ten counts were recorded for this clonotype. The rearrangement uses TRBV27 and TRBJ2-1; 7 bases agree with TRBD2. The V and J ends lost 5 bases and 6 bases, in that order; junction bases with no gene match: 10. CDR1 and CDR2 (germline): MNHEY, SMNVEV (reference sequence). This CDR3 contains 15 residues. CDR3 DNA: TGTGCCAGCAGTCTCCTACGAACTAGCGTCAATGAGCAGTTCTTC. Its translation is CASSLLRTSVNEQFF.

This chain joins TRBV20-1 and TRBJ2-7; possibly TRBD2 for D (6 bases). The CDR3 sequence is 14 residues long. Germline CDR1 is DFQATT and CDR2 is SNEGSKA (reference sequence). The V end was cut by 0 bases, the J end by 5 bases, with 14 bases between. Here the CDR3 reads CSARELREFDEQYF. CDR3 in DNA: TGCAGTGCTAGAGAGTTACGGGAGTTCGACGAGCAGTACTTC.

This sequence joins TRBV28 and TRBJ2-7, with D possibly matching TRBD2 (6 bases). Per the germline V gene, CDR1 is MDHEN and CDR2 is SYDVKM. The CDR3 has 17 amino acids. The V end was cut by 7 bases, the J end by 6 bases, with 28 bases between. This CDR3 is CASTSLFVAGAGSEQYF. The CDR3 DNA follows: TGTGCCAGCACCTCCCTCTTCGTGGCGGGCGCGGGAAGCGAGCAGTACTTC.

In the case of this clonotype: A much bigger clone sits one base away, suggesting this may be a read error. The J gene is TRBJ2-3, the V gene TRBV28, with D possibly being TRBD1 (6 bases). CDR1 is MDHEN and CDR2 is SYDVKM in the germline V gene. There are 13 residues in the CDR3. The CDR3 spells CATSGATTETQYF. The DNA of the CDR3 is TGTGCCACCTCAGGGGCCACCACAGAGACGCAGTATTTT. The whole variable domain, remainder taken from reference TRBV28 and TRBJ2-3, is DVKVTQSSRYLVKRTGEKVFLECVQDMDHENMFWYRQDPGLGLRLIYFSYDVKMKEKGDIPEGYSVSREKKERFSLILESASTNQTSMYLCATSGATTETQYFGPGTRLTVL.

This clonotype was counted a few times. The V call is TRBV4-1, the J call TRBJ1-1; tentative D call: TRBD1 (6 bases). V was pared by 4 bases and J by 1 base, with 13 bases between. This CDR3 is built from 15 residues. Looked up from germline, CDR1 is MGHRA and CDR2 is YSYEKL. Here the CDR3 DNA reads TGCGCCAGCAGCCGGTCCAGGGGAGGGAACACTGAAGCTTTCTTT. This translates into CASSRSRGGNTEAFF.

A few counts support this clonotype. The V and J genes are TRBV19 and TRBJ2-2; maybe TRBD2 (6 bases). Trimming took 6 bases from V and 0 from J, leaving 23 bases between them. Germline values: CDR1 LNHDA, CDR2 SQIVND (reference sequence). CDR3 length equals 19 residues. The CDR3 DNA sequence: TGTGCCAGTAGGATGGGGGGAGGAAGCTACACGTCGAACACCGGGGAGCTGTTTTTT. It yields the protein CASRMGGGSYTSNTGELFF.

This clonotype was counted many times. The chain couples TRBV28 to TRBJ2-7; 12 nucleotides agree with TRBD2. This CDR3 is built from 15 residues. The J segment lost 3 bases and the V segment lost 4 bases, leaving 4 bases of the junction unmatched. CDR1 is MDHEN and CDR2 is SYDVKM in the germline V gene. DNA of the CDR3: TGTGCCAGCAGTTCTCCGGGACTAGCGGGCTACGAGCAGTACTTC. Translation gives CASSSPGLAGYEQYF.

J is TRBJ2-2 and V is TRBV2; 8 bases agree with TRBD1. Germline CDR1 reads SNHLY; CDR2 reads FYNNEI. V trimming: 8 bases; J trimming: 1 base; junction bases outside the gene matches: 6. The CDR3 has 15 residues. The CDR3 nucleotides are TGTGCCAGCGGGGAGGACAGGGTGAACACCGGGGAGCTGTTTTTT. This translates into CASGEDRVNTGELFF.